A single T cell receptor beta chain is shown here with its context. What it binds is unknown. Trimming shortened V by 2 bases and J by 4 bases, and 15 bases separated the two germline ends. The CDR3 runs 16 residues. Germline loops: CDR1 SGDLS, CDR2 YYNGEE. The entry originates in a study of long-term antiretroviral therapy in people with HIV. Study-wide results and limits: Repertoire composition at all time points was dominated by clones that had expanded before ART. Blood sampling spanned 2004 to 2017, possibly under older ART regimens. HIV repertoires covered narrower CDR3 length ranges than controls did. ART-treated samples gained diversity yet remained below transplant donor controls.

Samples were assayed with immunoSEQ v3.0 at survey level. The table came from immunoSEQ multiplex PCR; TCRdb's copy has only in-frame clones and leaves some out. The top ten hold 3.5% of the sample, which has approximately 21,000 clones, approximately 90% seen once. The input for sequencing was unsorted PBMCs, taken 2.3 years after starting antiretroviral therapy. This chain links TRBV9 with TRBJ2-2, with D possibly being TRBD2 (7 bases). The sequence was obtained from a man in his sixties with HIV. The CDR3: CASSVLGGTITGELFF. CDR3 DNA: TGTGCCAGCAGCGTCCTAGGGGGGACTATCACCGGGGAGCTGTTTTTT.